A selection of T cell receptor beta chains follows, all from one sample in a study of blood T cell repertoires in COVID-19. Assay used: immunoSEQ multiplex PCR; TCRdb lists only in-frame clones, some missing. The data show 270,000 or so clones, with 89% seen just once and 0.94% held by the top ten. The sample consisted of peripheral blood. These receptors all stem from a woman between 40 and 55 years old who had recovered from COVID-19. Each CDR3 is given with its conserved first and last residue. D genes are given only for firm matches. Clone size, where shown, is once, few, many, or a class for clones that have expanded.

j_call v_call d_call clone_size cdr3_aa cdr3_nt
TRBJ2-3 TRBV27 - - CASSLLQGGTDTQYF TGTGCCAGCAGTTTATTACAGGGTGGAACAGATACGCAGTATTTT
TRBJ2-5 TRBV25-1 - - CASSEFNGQETQYF TGTGCCAGCAGTGAATTTAACGGGCAAGAGACCCAGTACTTC
TRBJ1-5 TRBV30 - once CAWSKAVNQPQHF TGTGCCTGGAGTAAGGCGGTGAATCAGCCCCAGCATTTT
TRBJ2-5 TRBV7-2 - - CASSLWSSSMGTQYF TGTGCCAGCAGCTTATGGTCTAGCTCGATGGGGACCCAGTACTTC
TRBJ2-3 TRBV5-3 TRBD2 - CARSSEPGSGREDTQYF TGTGCCAGAAGCTCAGAACCCGGTAGCGGGAGGGAAGATACGCAGTATTTT
TRBJ2-1 TRBV29-1 TRBD1 - CSVPGTGNQFYYNEQFF TGCAGCGTCCCCGGGACAGGGAACCAATTCTACTACAATGAGCAGTTCTTC
TRBJ2-7 TRBV28 TRBD2 - CASSPPSGRANEQYF TGTGCCAGCAGTCCTCCGAGCGGGAGGGCCAACGAGCAGTACTTC
TRBJ2-1 TRBV3-1/TRBV3-2 TRBD2 - CASSRVAGPYNEQFF TGTGCCAGCAGCCGAGTAGCGGGGCCATACAATGAGCAGTTCTTC
TRBJ2-5 TRBV5-8 TRBD2 - CASSKGLAGQETQYF TGTGCCAGCAGCAAAGGACTAGCGGGGCAAGAGACCCAGTACTTC
TRBJ1-4 TRBV10-3 TRBD1 - CAISGTGREKLFF TGTGCCATCAGTGGGACAGGGAGGGAAAAACTGTTTTTT
TRBJ2-1 TRBV2 TRBD2 - CASKVSKTSRYNEQFF TGTGCCAGCAAAGTCAGTAAGACTAGCAGGTACAATGAGCAGTTCTTC
TRBJ1-2 TRBV28 TRBD1 - CASSLQGAVYGYTF TGTGCCAGCAGTTTACAGGGGGCTGTCTATGGCTACACCTTC
TRBJ1-1 TRBV28 - - CASTGDSAEAFF TGTGCCAGCACGGGGGATTCAGCTGAAGCTTTCTTT
TRBJ1-1 TRBV6-5 - once CASRREEITEAFF TGTGCCAGCAGGCGGGAAGAAATCACTGAAGCTTTCTTT
TRBJ1-2 TRBV29-1 - - CSVGGVDGYTF TGCAGCGTTGGGGGCGTAGATGGCTACACCTTC
TRBJ2-7 TRBV11-3 TRBD1 - CASSLLRDSYEQYF TGTGCCAGCAGCTTACTCCGGGACAGCTACGAGCAGTACTTC
TRBJ2-5 TRBV19 - few CASAEGRQETQYF TGTGCCAGCGCCGAAGGGAGGCAAGAGACCCAGTACTTC
TRBJ1-1 TRBV14 TRBD1 - CASSFDRGTEAFF TGTGCCAGCAGCTTCGACAGGGGAACTGAAGCTTTCTTT
TRBJ1-2 TRBV19 - few CASSTTIGAGYGYTF TGTGCCAGTAGCACTACTATTGGGGCAGGCTATGGCTACACCTTC
TRBJ2-2 TRBV4-1 TRBD2 - CASSPPPLAENTGELFF TGCGCCAGCAGCCCGCCCCCTCTAGCGGAGAACACCGGGGAGCTGTTTTTT
TRBJ1-2 TRBV30 TRBD1 - CAWTGDRSNYGYTF TGTGCCTGGACAGGGGACAGGTCCAACTATGGCTACACCTTC
TRBJ2-7 TRBV5-1 - - CASSLAGTTYEQYF TGCGCCAGCAGCTTGGCCGGGACAACGTACGAGCAGTACTTC
TRBJ1-2 TRBV3-1/TRBV3-2 TRBD1 - CASSQSWTGGGYTF TGTGCCAGCAGCCAAAGTTGGACAGGGGGTGGCTACACCTTC
TRBJ2-1 TRBV27 - - CASGQGRGDEQFF TGTGCCAGCGGCCAGGGCAGGGGCGATGAGCAGTTCTTC
TRBJ2-1 TRBV11-1 TRBD1 - CASSVTLGQGASFF TGTGCCAGCAGCGTTACTCTGGGACAGGGGGCATCGTTCTTC
TRBJ2-7 TRBV6-5 TRBD2 - CASRTPSGRAYEQYF TGTGCCAGCAGGACCCCTAGCGGGAGGGCCTACGAGCAATACTTC
TRBJ1-1 TRBV27 TRBD1 - CASSPRTGSEAFF TGTGCCAGCAGTCCACGGACAGGGAGTGAAGCTTTCTTT
TRBJ2-2 TRBV7-3 TRBD2 - CASSSSLSGRNGELFF TGTGCCAGCAGCTCGTCCCTAAGCGGGAGAAACGGGGAGCTGTTTTTT
TRBJ2-1 TRBV9 TRBD2 - CASSVDLGTSGNEQFF TGTGCCAGCAGCGTAGATCTGGGGACTAGCGGCAATGAGCAGTTCTTC
TRBJ2-7 TRBV30 - - CAWTLGQGPAEQYF TGTGCCTGGACCCTGGGGCAGGGGCCGGCCGAGCAGTACTTC
TRBJ2-7 TRBV28 TRBD2 - CASSPGAGGTYEQYF TGTGCCAGCAGTCCTGGGGCGGGAGGCACCTACGAGCAGTACTTC
TRBJ1-1 TRBV6-5 - - CASILNTEAFF TGTGCCAGCATATTGAACACTGAAGCTTTCTTT
TRBJ2-3 TRBV27 TRBD2 - CASSKGLAGVFGTDTQYF TGTGCCAGCAGTAAGGGACTAGCGGGAGTATTCGGCACAGATACGCAGTATTTT
TRBJ2-3 TRBV18 TRBD2 - CASSPRLADTDTQYF TGTGCCAGCTCACCGCGACTAGCGGACACAGATACGCAGTATTTT
TRBJ2-3 TRBV18 TRBD2 - CASSAGLAGHSTDTQYF TGTGCCAGCTCAGCAGGACTAGCGGGACATAGCACAGATACGCAGTATTTT
TRBJ2-3 TRBV5-1 - once CASSSTPRLVATDTQYF TGCGCCAGCAGCTCGACACCCCGGCTGGTGGCCACAGATACGCAGTATTTT
TRBJ2-5 TRBV29-1 - few CSVRPTGGETQYF TGCAGCGTTCGCCCGACAGGCGGGGAGACCCAGTACTTC
TRBJ2-7 TRBV18 TRBD2 - CASSPPGRASYEQYF TGTGCCAGCTCACCACCCGGGAGGGCGAGCTACGAGCAGTACTTC
TRBJ2-2 TRBV9 TRBD2 - CASSVGGSGTGELFF TGTGCCAGCAGCGTAGGCGGTAGCGGGACCGGGGAGCTGTTTTTT
TRBJ1-6 TRBV27 - few CASSFGTLNSPLHF TGTGCCAGCAGTTTCGGGACTCTTAATTCGCCCCTCCACTTT
TRBJ2-4 TRBV6-5 TRBD2 - CASSLGGAKNIQYF TGTGCCAGCAGCCTGGGGGGGGCCAAAAACATTCAGTACTTC
TRBJ2-7 TRBV6-6 TRBD2 - CASSYLPSGSTYEQYF TGTGCCAGCAGTTACCTTCCTAGCGGGTCCACCTACGAGCAGTACTTC
TRBJ2-1 TRBV5-1 TRBD1 - CASSPGQGAGEQFF TGCGCCAGCAGCCCCGGACAGGGGGCGGGTGAGCAGTTCTTC
TRBJ2-3 TRBV7-8 TRBD2 few CASSLVGLVVTRGQTDTQYF TGTGCCAGCAGCTTAGTGGGACTAGTAGTAACCCGCGGCCAGACAGATACGCAGTATTTT
TRBJ2-7 TRBV7-5 - - CARSEGAGKDLCYEQYF TGTGCCAGAAGCGAAGGGGCAGGGAAGGACCTATGCTACGAGCAGTACTTC
TRBJ1-2 TRBV2 TRBD1 once CASGTVYGYTF TGTGCCAGCGGGACAGTCTATGGCTACACCTTC
TRBJ2-3 TRBV27 - once CASSLSRGTDTQYF TGTGCCAGCAGTTTATCGCGGGGAACAGATACGCAGTATTTT
TRBJ1-2 TRBV4-1 TRBD1 once CASSARGLYTF TGCGCCAGCAGCGCCAGGGGGCTCTACACCTTC
TRBJ2-4 TRBV28 - - CASSSVGGSLNIQYF TGTGCCAGCAGTTCGGTCGGGGGATCCCTTAACATTCAGTACTTC
TRBJ2-7 TRBV7-8 TRBD2 - CASSLVGGLAGGEQYF TGTGCCAGCAGCTTAGTGGGCGGACTAGCGGGAGGCGAGCAGTACTTC
TRBJ1-2 TRBV2 TRBD1 few CASSEGQEAGYTF TGTGCCAGCAGTGAGGGACAGGAGGCTGGCTACACCTTC
TRBJ1-6 TRBV7-3 - - CASSSSDRPNSPLHF TGTGCCAGCAGCTCCTCTGACAGGCCCAATTCACCCCTCCACTTT
TRBJ2-3 TRBV11-2 TRBD2 - CASSSRAWTSGGDTQYF TGTGCCAGCAGCTCCCGAGCGTGGACTAGCGGAGGGGATACGCAGTATTTT
TRBJ2-5 TRBV3-1/TRBV3-2 TRBD2 - CASSIAAGVETQYF TGTGCCAGCAGCATCGCCGCGGGGGTGGAGACCCAGTACTTC